The present T cell receptor (beta chain) was sequenced within a study of blood T cell repertoires in COVID-19. Study details: Sources were T cells, B-cell-depleted T cells, or PBMCs; the material itself was cDNA or gDNA.

Two consecutive negative NP/OP PCR tests, clearance, or resolved symptoms defined Cohort 3 recovery. Here immunoSEQ multiplex PCR was the method, and the copy in TCRdb shows in-frame clones only, minus some. This sample has approximately 180,000 clones, with 78% found just once. This clone was seen a few times. This TCR derives from a woman aged 45-60 years who had recovered from COVID-19. The sequenced sample consisted of PBMCs or T cells enriched from blood (not recorded which).

The chain's CDR3 is CASNDLFGQGIYGYTF. CDR3 bases: TGTGCCAGCAACGACCTATTTGGACAGGGCATCTATGGCTACACCTTC. The chain employs TRBV5-6 and TRBJ1-2, with 8 bases fitting TRBD1. V lost 6 bases and J lost 4; bases outside the gene matches: 14. Germline V gene lookup returns CDR1 SGHDT and CDR2 YYEEEE. There are 16 residues in the CDR3.